The 20 T cell receptor beta chains reported below all come from one sample, sequenced in a study of cytomegalovirus exposure and HLA in healthy donors. The PCR employed 60 Vbeta primers together with 13 Jbeta primers. Assay: immunoSEQ multiplex PCR; the TCRdb copy retains only in-frame clones and omits some. Of about 180,000 clones in the sample, just under 85% were seen once. The sequenced sample was PBMCs. All receptors derive from a girl under 18 in good health and CMV-seropositive.

The chain recombines TRBV19 with TRBJ1-5, with D perhaps matching TRBD1 (6 bases). V lost 3 bases to trimming and J lost 3 bases, with 18 bases between them. The CDR3 loop spans 17 amino acids. Germline V gives CDR1 LNHDA, CDR2 SQIVND (reference sequence). The CDR3 DNA sequence: TGTGCCAGTAGTATTGGTCTTAGGCAGGGGTACAATCAGCCCCAGCATTTT. It translates to CASSIGLRQGYNQPQHF.

The chain couples TRBV5-1 to TRBJ1-2; D is possibly TRBD1 (6 bases). Germline-derived CDR1 and CDR2 are SGHRS and YFSETQ. The CDR3 covers 16 residues. V shed 2 bases and J shed 4 bases, with 18 bases lying between them. The CDR3 protein is CASSFRSGVDGYGYTF. Written as DNA, the CDR3 is TGCGCCAGCAGCTTCCGCTCAGGGGTCGACGGCTATGGCTACACCTTC.

V gene TRBV9 combines with J gene TRBJ2-7; D remains ambiguous. The CDR3 is 13 residues long. Germline lookup yields CDR1 SGDLS and CDR2 YYNGEE. Between the trimmed V and J ends, which lost 4 bases and 6 bases, there was a span of 14 bases. As DNA, the CDR3 is TGTGCCAGCAGCCCCCGGTCGCGTCCCGAGCAGTACTTC. This sequence encodes CASSPRSRPEQYF.

This clone was counted only a few times. The gene calls are TRBV28 and TRBJ1-5; perhaps TRBD1 as D (6 bases). The CDR3 runs to 15 residues. The V gene lost 6 bases and the J gene lost 3 bases, with 15 bases spanning the gap. The germline V gene has CDR1 MDHEN and CDR2 SYDVKM. The CDR3, as DNA: TGTGCCAGCAGACAGGGTTTGGGAGACAATCAGCCCCAGCATTTT. It translates to CASRQGLGDNQPQHF.

The V gene is TRBV10-1, the J gene TRBJ2-1; D is unresolved. V lost 4 bases and J lost 0, with 10 bases in between. Germline V gene data show CDR1 as WNHNN and CDR2 as SYGVQD (reference sequence). The CDR3 runs to 15 residues. In DNA, the CDR3 is TGCGCCAGCAGTGGATCGGAGAGCTCCTACAATGAGCAGTTCTTC. Translation gives CASSGSESSYNEQFF.

The V call is TRBV5-1, the J call TRBJ2-1, with D possibly being TRBD1 (5 bases). V lost 2 bases and J 10 bases, leaving 10 bases between the germline ends. CDR3 length equals 12 residues. Per germline, CDR1 SGHRS and CDR2 YFSETQ. CDR3 residues: CASSLGESEQFF. The DNA for the CDR3 is TGCGCCAGCAGCTTAGGGGAAAGCGAGCAGTTCTTC.

The CDR3 sequence is CASSVLQETDTQYF. Written as DNA, the CDR3 is TGTGCCAGCAGCGTATTGCAGGAAACAGATACGCAGTATTTT. The rearrangement uses TRBV9 and TRBJ2-3, with D uncertain. Trimming took off 1 base at V and 3 bases at J, with 9 bases between the two ends. Germline loops: CDR1 SGDLS, CDR2 YYNGEE. The CDR3 sequence is 14 residues long.

The chain recombines TRBV15 with TRBJ2-1; maybe TRBD2 (5 bases). Trimming cost V 0 bases and J 2 bases, with 11 bases left between them. Germline assignment: CDR1 LNHNV and CDR2 YYDKDF (reference sequence). The CDR3 totals 16 residues. The DNA of the CDR3 is TGTGCCACCAGCAGAGATCCCGGGGAGACCTACAATGAGCAGTTCTTC. It translates to CATSRDPGETYNEQFF.

V usage is TRBV19 and J usage is TRBJ1-2; 8 nucleotides agree with TRBD1. Germline V gene data show CDR1 as LNHDA and CDR2 as SQIVND (reference sequence). Losses at the gene ends were 8 bases for V and 4 bases for J; bases not matched to a gene: 6. This CDR3 spans 13 amino acids. CDR3 loop: CASSDRVSYGYTF. DNA of the CDR3: TGTGCCAGTTCGGACAGGGTGAGCTATGGCTACACCTTC.

This chain joins TRBV27 and TRBJ1-2, with D perhaps matching TRBD1 (6 bases). The germline V and J ends were trimmed by 6 bases and 7 bases, with 24 bases remaining between them. Germline loops: CDR1 MNHEY, CDR2 SMNVEV (reference sequence). This CDR3 is 16 amino acids long. The CDR3 DNA reads TGTGCCAGCAGGTCCCTCAAAATTCAGGGGCCCTCTGGCTACACCTTC. Encoded protein: CASRSLKIQGPSGYTF.

The chain recombines TRBV11-3 with TRBJ2-1; TRBD1 is a possible D gene (6 bases). V was cut by 3 bases and J by 4 bases, with 7 bases left in between. CDR3 length: 13 residues. CDR1 and CDR2 (germline): SGHNT, YENEEA. CDR3 residues: CASSFGQYNEQFF. DNA of the CDR3: TGTGCCAGCAGCTTTGGACAGTACAATGAGCAGTTCTTC.

The rearrangement uses TRBV6-5 and TRBJ1-6; D not certain. Trimming took off 6 bases at V and 4 bases at J, with 13 bases between the two ends. Germline V gives CDR1 MNHEY, CDR2 SVGAGI. The CDR3 covers 15 residues. The CDR3 DNA reads as TGTGCCAGCAGCCCGGCCAGCGGGTATAATTCACCCCTCCACTTT. Its translation: CASSPASGYNSPLHF.

The chain has TRBV27 and TRBJ2-5; the match to TRBD2 covers 9 bases. CDR1 MNHEY and CDR2 SMNVEV come from the germline V gene (reference sequence). Trimming took 2 bases from V and 4 from J; bases not matched to a gene: 17. The CDR3 spans 19 residues. Here the CDR3 DNA reads TGTGCCAGCAGTTTAATCGGGTCTAGCGGGGCCGTGGGGAGAGAGACCCAGTACTTC. Encoded protein: CASSLIGSSGAVGRETQYF.

The chain links TRBV9 to TRBJ2-2; D not certain. Germline CDR1 reads SGDLS; CDR2 reads YYNGEE. With 0 bases removed from V and 2 bases from J, the gap between germline ends came to 5 bases. The CDR3 contains 14 residues. CDR3 sequence: CASSVEPNTGELFF. The CDR3 DNA reads as TGTGCCAGCAGCGTAGAGCCTAACACCGGGGAGCTGTTTTTT. Full variable domain (rest looked up from reference TRBV9 and TRBJ2-2): DSGVTQTPKHLITATGQRVTLRCSPRSGDLSVYWYQQSLDQGLQFLIQYYNGEERAKGNILERFSAQQFPDLHSELNLSSLELGDSALYFCASSVEPNTGELFFGEGSRLTVL.

The V and J genes are TRBV19 and TRBJ2-7; D possibly corresponds to TRBD1 (6 bases). CDR1 is LNHDA and CDR2 is SQIVND in the germline V gene (reference sequence). The CDR3 contains 14 residues. The V end lost 5 bases, the J end lost 4 bases, and 15 bases lay between the germline ends. Here the CDR3 reads CASSPLDSGYEQYF. DNA for the CDR3: TGTGCCAGTAGTCCCCTGGACAGTGGGTACGAGCAGTACTTC.

V is TRBV19 and J is TRBJ2-1, with 11 bases identical to TRBD2. J gave up 7 bases and V 3 bases, and 8 bases lay outside the gene matches. There are 16 residues in the CDR3. CDR1 and CDR2 from the germline V gene are LNHDA and SQIVND (reference sequence). CDR3 in amino acids: CASSIGVAGGRNEQFF. As DNA, the CDR3 is TGTGCCAGTAGTATTGGGGTAGCGGGGGGGCGTAATGAGCAGTTCTTC.

J is TRBJ1-2 and V is TRBV27, with D possibly TRBD1 on 5 matching bases. Between the trimmed V and J ends, which lost 0 bases and 4 bases, there was a span of 12 bases. CDR1 and CDR2 from the germline V gene are MNHEY and SMNVEV (reference sequence). This CDR3 has 15 amino acids. As DNA, the CDR3 is TGTGCCAGCAGTTTATCGACGGGGGAAGCCTATGGCTACACCTTC. Translation: CASSLSTGEAYGYTF.

The CDR3 region is CASSPSRGLIETQYF. The CDR3 coding sequence is TGTGCCAGCTCACCATCCAGGGGTCTTATAGAGACCCAGTACTTC. The rearrangement joins TRBV18 to TRBJ2-5; TRBD1 is a possible D gene (6 bases). The V end lost 2 bases, the J end lost 4 bases, and 14 bases lay between the germline ends. Germline V gene data show CDR1 as KGHSH and CDR2 as LQKENI. The CDR3 extends over 15 amino acids.

CDR3 loop: CATSRGGGRTPGNTIYF. CDR3 sequence (DNA): TGTGCCACCAGCAGAGGGGGAGGGAGGACTCCTGGAAACACCATATATTTT. The J gene is TRBJ1-3, the V gene TRBV15; D gene uncertain. This CDR3 is 17 amino acids long. Germline values: CDR1 LNHNV, CDR2 YYDKDF (reference sequence). Trimming removed 1 base from V and 2 bases from J, with 15 bases in between.

The V gene is TRBV2, the J gene TRBJ1-2, with TRBD1 identical over 7 bases. The CDR3 is made up of 13 amino acids. V shed 6 bases, J shed 5 bases, and the junction held 6 bases outside the gene matches. Germline values: CDR1 SNHLY, CDR2 FYNNEI. The CDR3 nucleotides are TGTGCCAGCAGCCTCACAGGGGATTATGGCTACACCTTC. It encodes CASSLTGDYGYTF.